A selection of T cell receptor beta chains follows, all from one sample in a study of shared clonotypes between healthy human individuals. Method: immunoSEQ multiplex PCR; TCRdb's copy keeps in-frame clones and lacks some. This sample yields roughly 1,500,000 clones, of which 95% to 99% are seen a single time; around 0.45% belongs to the top ten. The sequencing sample was made of naive CD4+ T cells sorted from blood. All receptors come from a man younger than 45 in good health. The CDR3 runs from the conserved cysteine through the conserved F or W. A D gene is named only where the DNA matches it firmly. Only part of the rows carry a size: once, few, many, or a class if the clone is expanded.

>TRBJ2-3|TRBV7-2|15|NA|NA
TGTGCCAGCAGCTTAGGTCCCAGGGGCACAGATACGCAGTATTTT
CASSLGPRGTDTQYF
>TRBJ1-3|TRBV6-5|15|NA|once
TGTGCCAGCAGAAGGACAGTCAGCTCTGGAAACACCATATATTTT
CASRRTVSSGNTIYF
>TRBJ2-3|TRBV11-2|19|TRBD2|NA
TGTGCCAGCAGCTTAATCCCTCGATCATTAGCGGGAGTAACAGATACGCAGTATTTT
CASSLIPRSLAGVTDTQYF
>TRBJ2-5|TRBV5-1|15|NA|NA
TGCGCCAGCAGCTTGGTAGGGGCAGGGAGAGAGACCCAGTACTTC
CASSLVGAGRETQYF
>TRBJ1-5|TRBV2|14|NA|NA
TGTGCCAGCAGTGGGGCAGGCCTATATCAGCCCCAGCATTTT
CASSGAGLYQPQHF
>TRBJ2-7|TRBV7-9|15|TRBD1|NA
TGTGCCAGCAGCTTGGACAGGGGGCAAGCCTACGAGCAGTACTTC
CASSLDRGQAYEQYF
>TRBJ2-5|TRBV7-2|13|NA|NA
TGTGCCAGCAGCCGACAGGTCCAAGAGACCCAGTACTTC
CASSRQVQETQYF
>TRBJ2-1|TRBV21-1|18|NA|NA
TGTGCCAGCAGCAAAACCCCGGCTAGCGGGAGGCCCTCTAATGAGCAGTTCTTC
CASSKTPASGRPSNEQFF
>TRBJ1-1|TRBV28|15|NA|NA
TGTGCCAGCAGTACTCCGGCCCTAGGACTCACTGAAGCTTTCTTT
CASSTPALGLTEAFF
>TRBJ2-1|TRBV5-5|14|TRBD1|NA
TGTGCCAGCAGCTACTACAGGGGCTACAATGAGCAGTTCTTC
CASSYYRGYNEQFF
>TRBJ2-3|TRBV4-2|17|NA|NA
TGTGCCAGCAGCCAAGGGGGAGCGGCAACCGGATTAGATACGCAGTATTTT
CASSQGGAATGLDTQYF
>TRBJ2-7|TRBV7-9|13|NA|NA
TGTGCCAGCACCACCCCCTGGGCAGGGGAGCAGTACTTC
CASTTPWAGEQYF
>TRBJ2-1|TRBV11-2|15|NA|once
TGTGCCAGCACCCCCACGGTGAGCTCCTACAATGAGCAGTTCTTC
CASTPTVSSYNEQFF
>TRBJ1-1|TRBV5-1|11|NA|NA
TGCGCCAGCAGCTTGGGCCCTGAAGCTTTCTTT
CASSLGPEAFF
>TRBJ1-5|TRBV28|16|TRBD1|NA
TGTGCCAGCAGTACCCACACAGGGGCTGGCAATCAGCCCCAGCATTTT
CASSTHTGAGNQPQHF
>TRBJ2-7|TRBV9|16|TRBD2|NA
TGTGCCAGCAGCGTAGGGGAGGGGCGGGATTCCTACGAGCAGTACTTC
CASSVGEGRDSYEQYF
>TRBJ2-1|TRBV7-2|16|TRBD2|once
TGTGCCAGCAGCAGAGAGGTACTAGCGGGAATGAATGAGCAGTTCTTC
CASSREVLAGMNEQFF
>TRBJ2-1|TRBV7-9|14|NA|NA
TGTGCCAGCAGCCCCCGGGAGCGGGCGGTTGAGCAGTTCTTC
CASSPRERAVEQFF
>TRBJ1-4|TRBV28|15|TRBD1|once
TGTGCCAGCAGTTTACCCGCCGGACAGGGTGAAAAACTGTTTTTT
CASSLPAGQGEKLFF
>TRBJ2-7|TRBV7-8|15|NA|NA
TGTGCCAGCAGCTTAATCGGCAAGGGGGGCTACGAGCAGTACTTC
CASSLIGKGGYEQYF
>TRBJ2-4|TRBV19|17|NA|NA
TGTGCCAGTAGTATATCGACAGGGGAGGGGGCCAAAAACATTCAGTACTTC
CASSISTGEGAKNIQYF
>TRBJ2-4|TRBV29-1|11|NA|NA
TGCAGCGTTGATTGGGCCAACATTCAGTACTTC
CSVDWANIQYF
>TRBJ2-1|TRBV5-8|14|TRBD2|NA
TGTGCCAGCCGGCGGGAGAGCTCCTACAATGAGCAGTTCTTC
CASRRESSYNEQFF
>TRBJ2-5|TRBV15|15|TRBD1|NA
TGTGCCACCAGCAGAGATCGAGGGGGCGGGGAGACCCAGTACTTC
CATSRDRGGGETQYF
>TRBJ2-2|TRBV18|17|TRBD2|NA
TGTGCCAGCTCACCACCAAGCGGGAGGGCCAGCACCGGGGAGCTGTTTTTT
CASSPPSGRASTGELFF
>TRBJ2-7|TRBV7-8|16|NA|NA
TGTGCCAGCAGCTTGGGGTGGGCAGGGGTGTCCTACGAGCAGTACTTC
CASSLGWAGVSYEQYF
>TRBJ2-1|TRBV19|17|NA|NA
TGTGCCAGTAGTATCCGAGGGCTAGCGAGCTCCTACAATGAGCAGTTCTTC
CASSIRGLASSYNEQFF
>TRBJ2-7|TRBV6-5|13|NA|NA
TGTGCCAGCAGTTACCGGGAGCTGTACGAGCAGTACTTC
CASSYRELYEQYF
>TRBJ2-1|TRBV7-2|12|NA|NA
TGTGCCAGCAGCTCGGGGTTCAATGAGCAGTTCTTC
CASSSGFNEQFF
>TRBJ2-7|TRBV5-1|13|NA|NA
TGCGCCAGCAGCTTGGAGGTCACCTACGAGCAGTACTTC
CASSLEVTYEQYF
>TRBJ1-5|TRBV7-2|14|NA|NA
TGTGCCAGCAGCTTAATGTGGAGCAATCAGCCCCAGCATTTT
CASSLMWSNQPQHF
>TRBJ2-3|TRBV11-2|19|TRBD2|NA
TGTGCCAGCAGCTTAGTCCCCGGGACTAGCGGAGTTGCGGTGAATACGCAGTATTTT
CASSLVPGTSGVAVNTQYF
>TRBJ1-2|TRBV7-9|15|NA|NA
TGTGCCAGCAGCTTAGCGGGCGGGGAGGACTATGGCTACACCTTC
CASSLAGGEDYGYTF
>TRBJ1-2|TRBV29-1|11|NA|once
TGCAGCGTCCTCTTTAACTATGGCTACACCTTC
CSVLFNYGYTF
>TRBJ2-2|TRBV13|18|NA|NA
TGTGCCAGCAGCTCGAAAAGGATAGGGGAACGGAACACCGGGGAGCTGTTTTTT
CASSSKRIGERNTGELFF
>TRBJ1-1|TRBV7-9|15|NA|NA
TGTGCCAGCAGCTTAGCAAGGGGGTTGAACACTGAAGCTTTCTTT
CASSLARGLNTEAFF
>TRBJ2-1|TRBV12-5|16|TRBD1|NA
TGTGCTAGTGGTTTGGTAAGGGGGCGCGGTTACAATGAGCAGTTCTTC
CASGLVRGRGYNEQFF
>TRBJ2-3|TRBV5-1|12|NA|once
TGCGCCAGCAGCTTGGGGGTCGATACGCAGTATTTT
CASSLGVDTQYF
>TRBJ2-3|TRBV5-4|16|TRBD1|NA
TGTGCCAGCAGTGACAGGGAAGTCAGACACACAGATACGCAGTATTTT
CASSDREVRHTDTQYF